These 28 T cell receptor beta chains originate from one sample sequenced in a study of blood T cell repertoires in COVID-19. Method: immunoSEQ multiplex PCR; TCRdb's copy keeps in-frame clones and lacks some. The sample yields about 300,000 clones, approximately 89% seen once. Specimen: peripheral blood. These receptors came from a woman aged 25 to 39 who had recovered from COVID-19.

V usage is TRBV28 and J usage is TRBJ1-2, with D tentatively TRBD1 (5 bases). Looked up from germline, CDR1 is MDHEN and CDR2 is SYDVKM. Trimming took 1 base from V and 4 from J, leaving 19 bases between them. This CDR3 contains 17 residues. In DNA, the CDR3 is TGTGCCAGCAGTTTATATCTCCAGGGCCGGTTGCGCTATGGCTACACCTTC. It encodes CASSLYLQGRLRYGYTF.

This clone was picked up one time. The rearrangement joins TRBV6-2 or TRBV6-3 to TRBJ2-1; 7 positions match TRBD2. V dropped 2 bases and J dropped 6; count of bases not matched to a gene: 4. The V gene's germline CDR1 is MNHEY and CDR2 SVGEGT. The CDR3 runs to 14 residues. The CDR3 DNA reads TGTGCCAGCAGTTACCTGACTAGCAGCAATGAGCAGTTCTTC. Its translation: CASSYLTSSNEQFF.

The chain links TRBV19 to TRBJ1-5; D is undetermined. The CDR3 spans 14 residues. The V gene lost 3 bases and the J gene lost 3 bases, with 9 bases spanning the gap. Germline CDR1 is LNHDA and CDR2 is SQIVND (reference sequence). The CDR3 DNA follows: TGTGCCAGTAGTATCCCCAGGATCAATCAGCCCCAGCATTTT. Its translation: CASSIPRINQPQHF.

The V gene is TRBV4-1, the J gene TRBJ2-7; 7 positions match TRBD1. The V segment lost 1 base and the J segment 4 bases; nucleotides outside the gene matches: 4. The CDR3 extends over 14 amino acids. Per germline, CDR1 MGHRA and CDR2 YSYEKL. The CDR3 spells CASSQGFRGYEQYF. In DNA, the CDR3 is TGCGCCAGCAGCCAAGGTTTCAGGGGGTACGAGCAGTACTTC.

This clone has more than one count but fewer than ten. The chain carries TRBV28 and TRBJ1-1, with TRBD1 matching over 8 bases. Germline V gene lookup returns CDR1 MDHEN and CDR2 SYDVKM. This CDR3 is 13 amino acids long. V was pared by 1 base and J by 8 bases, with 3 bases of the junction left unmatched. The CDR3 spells CASSLLRTGEAFF. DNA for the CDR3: TGTGCCAGCAGTTTATTAAGGACAGGGGAAGCTTTCTTT.

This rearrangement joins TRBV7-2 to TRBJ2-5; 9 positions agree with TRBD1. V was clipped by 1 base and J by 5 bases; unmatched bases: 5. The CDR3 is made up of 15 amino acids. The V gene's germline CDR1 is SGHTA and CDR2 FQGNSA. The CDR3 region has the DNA TGTGCCAGCAGCTTAGGGACAGGGGTTCGGGAGACCCAGTACTTC. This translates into CASSLGTGVRETQYF.

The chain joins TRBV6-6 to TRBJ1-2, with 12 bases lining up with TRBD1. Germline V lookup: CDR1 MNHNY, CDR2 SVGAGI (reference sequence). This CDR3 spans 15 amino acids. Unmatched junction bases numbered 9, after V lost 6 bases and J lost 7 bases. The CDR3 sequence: CASRDRDRGQGGYTF. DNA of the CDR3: TGTGCCAGCAGGGACCGGGACAGGGGGCAGGGTGGCTACACCTTC.

This CDR3 reads CASSWTGSSYNEQFF. The DNA of the CDR3 is TGTGCCAGCAGTTGGACTGGTAGCTCCTACAATGAGCAGTTCTTC. The chain joins TRBV6-5 to TRBJ2-1; possibly TRBD2 for D (5 bases). The CDR3 sequence is 15 residues long. Trimming stripped 4 bases from V and 0 bases from J, with 10 bases between. Germline V lookup: CDR1 MNHEY, CDR2 SVGAGI.

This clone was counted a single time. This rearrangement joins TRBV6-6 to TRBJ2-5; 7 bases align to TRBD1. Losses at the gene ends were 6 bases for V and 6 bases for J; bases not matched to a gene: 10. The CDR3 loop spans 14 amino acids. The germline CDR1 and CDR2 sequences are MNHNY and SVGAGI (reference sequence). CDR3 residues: CASRPPTGEKTQYF. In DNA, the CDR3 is TGTGCCAGCAGGCCACCTACAGGGGAGAAGACCCAGTACTTC.

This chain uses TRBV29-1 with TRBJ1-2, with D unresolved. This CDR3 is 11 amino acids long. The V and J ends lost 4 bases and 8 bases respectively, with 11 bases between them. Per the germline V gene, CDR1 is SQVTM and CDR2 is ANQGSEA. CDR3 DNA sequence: TGCAGCGTTGGGGCAGGAGGGGGCTACACCTTC. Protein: CSVGAGGGYTF.

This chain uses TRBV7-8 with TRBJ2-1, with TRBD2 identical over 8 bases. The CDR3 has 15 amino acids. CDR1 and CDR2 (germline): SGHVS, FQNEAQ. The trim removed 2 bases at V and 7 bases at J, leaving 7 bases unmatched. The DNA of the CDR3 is TGTGCCAGCAGCTTACTGAGCGGGGGCCAAAATGAGCAGTTCTTC. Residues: CASSLLSGGQNEQFF.

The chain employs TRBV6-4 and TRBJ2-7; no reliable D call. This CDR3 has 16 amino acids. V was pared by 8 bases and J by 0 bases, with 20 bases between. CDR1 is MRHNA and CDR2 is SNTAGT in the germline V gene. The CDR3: CASPRPRKPSSYEQYF. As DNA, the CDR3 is TGTGCCAGCCCCAGACCCAGGAAACCGAGCTCCTACGAGCAGTACTTC.

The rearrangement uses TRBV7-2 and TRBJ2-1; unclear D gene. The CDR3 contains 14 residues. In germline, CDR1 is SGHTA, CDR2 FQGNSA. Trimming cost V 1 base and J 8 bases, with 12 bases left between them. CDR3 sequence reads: CASSLGLPWDEQFF. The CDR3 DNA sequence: TGTGCCAGCAGCTTAGGACTCCCCTGGGATGAGCAGTTCTTC.

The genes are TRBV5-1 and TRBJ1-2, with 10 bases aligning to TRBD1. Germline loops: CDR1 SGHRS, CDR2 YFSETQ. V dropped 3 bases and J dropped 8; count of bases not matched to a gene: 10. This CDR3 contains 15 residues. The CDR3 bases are TGCGCCAGCAGCTCGACTCCCGGGACAGGGGTAGGCTACACCTTC. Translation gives CASSSTPGTGVGYTF.

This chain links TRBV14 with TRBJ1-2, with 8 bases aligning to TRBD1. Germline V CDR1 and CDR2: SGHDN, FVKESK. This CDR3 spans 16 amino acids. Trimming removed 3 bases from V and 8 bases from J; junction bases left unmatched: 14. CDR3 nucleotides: TGTGCCAGCAGCCACTTTTCCCCCGGACAGGGCGAGGGCTACACCTTC. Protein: CASSHFSPGQGEGYTF.

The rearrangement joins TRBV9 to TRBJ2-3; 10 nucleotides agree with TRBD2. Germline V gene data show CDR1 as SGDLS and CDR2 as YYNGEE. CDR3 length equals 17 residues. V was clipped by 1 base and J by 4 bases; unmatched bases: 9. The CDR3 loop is CASSVSASGGAPDTQYF. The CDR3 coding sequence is TGTGCCAGCAGCGTATCGGCGAGCGGGGGGGCGCCAGATACGCAGTATTTT.

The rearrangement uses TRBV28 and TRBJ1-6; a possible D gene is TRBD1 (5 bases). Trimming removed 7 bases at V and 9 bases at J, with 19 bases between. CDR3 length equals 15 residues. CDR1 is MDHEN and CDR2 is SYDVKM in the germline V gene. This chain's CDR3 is CASNIPQGRGSPLHF. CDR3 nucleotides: TGTGCCAGCAACATTCCCCAGGGTAGAGGTTCACCCCTCCACTTT.

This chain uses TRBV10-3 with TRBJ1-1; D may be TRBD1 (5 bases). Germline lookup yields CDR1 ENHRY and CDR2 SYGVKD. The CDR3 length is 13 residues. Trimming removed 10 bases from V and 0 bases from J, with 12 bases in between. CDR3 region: CASIGGLNTEAFF. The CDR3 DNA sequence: TGTGCCAGTATCGGGGGGTTGAACACTGAAGCTTTCTTT.

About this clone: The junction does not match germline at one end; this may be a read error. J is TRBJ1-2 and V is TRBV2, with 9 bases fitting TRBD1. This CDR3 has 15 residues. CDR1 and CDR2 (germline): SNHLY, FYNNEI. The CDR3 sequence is CASTEGDRAIRGYTF. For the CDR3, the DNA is TGTGCCAGCACTGAAGGGGACAGGGCTATTAGGGGCTACACCTTC. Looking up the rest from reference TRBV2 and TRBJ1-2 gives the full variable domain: EPEVTQTPSHQVTQMGQEVILRCVPISNHLYFYWYRQILGQKVEFLVSFYNNEISEKSEIFDDQFSVERPDGSNFTLKIRSTKLEDSAMYFCASTEGDRAIRGYTFGSGTRLTVV.

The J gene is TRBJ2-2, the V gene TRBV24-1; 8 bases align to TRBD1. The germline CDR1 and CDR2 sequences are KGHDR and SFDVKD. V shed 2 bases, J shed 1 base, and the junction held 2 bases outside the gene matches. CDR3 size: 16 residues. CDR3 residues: CATSDSDRENTGELFF. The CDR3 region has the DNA TGTGCCACCAGTGATTCGGACAGGGAGAACACCGGGGAGCTGTTTTTT.

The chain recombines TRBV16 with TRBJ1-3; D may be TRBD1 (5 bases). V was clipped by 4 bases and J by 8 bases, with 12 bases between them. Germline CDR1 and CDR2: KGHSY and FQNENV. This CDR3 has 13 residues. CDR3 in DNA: TGTGCCAGCAGCCTCGGGGGAGGAGACACCATATATTTT. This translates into CASSLGGGDTIYF.

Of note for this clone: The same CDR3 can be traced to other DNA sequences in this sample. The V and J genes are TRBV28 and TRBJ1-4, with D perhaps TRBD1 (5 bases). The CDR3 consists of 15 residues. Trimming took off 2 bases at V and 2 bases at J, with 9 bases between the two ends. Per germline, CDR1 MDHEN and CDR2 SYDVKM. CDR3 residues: CASSLGGATNEKLFF. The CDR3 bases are TGTGCCAGCAGTTTAGGAGGGGCCACTAATGAAAAACTGTTTTTT.

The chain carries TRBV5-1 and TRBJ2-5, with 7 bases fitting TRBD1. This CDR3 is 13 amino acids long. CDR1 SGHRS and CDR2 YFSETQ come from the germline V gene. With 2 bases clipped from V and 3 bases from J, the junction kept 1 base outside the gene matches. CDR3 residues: CASSFQGEETQYF. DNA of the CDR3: TGCGCCAGCAGCTTTCAGGGGGAAGAGACCCAGTACTTC.

CDR3 nucleotides: TGTGCCAGCAGCTTGGCCGGCGGGGGCTCCTACGAGCAGTACTTC. Its protein is CASSLAGGGSYEQYF. The chain carries TRBV5-4 and TRBJ2-7, with 7 bases matching TRBD2. This CDR3 is 15 amino acids long. Germline V gene sequence: CDR1 SGHNT, CDR2 YYREEE (reference sequence). J was trimmed by 0 bases and V by 0 bases; bases with no gene match: 3.

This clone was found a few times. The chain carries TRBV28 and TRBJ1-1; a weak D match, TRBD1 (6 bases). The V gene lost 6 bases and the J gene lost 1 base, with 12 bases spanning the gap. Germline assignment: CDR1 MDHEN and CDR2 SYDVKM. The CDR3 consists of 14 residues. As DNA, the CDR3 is TGTGCCAGCAGCTATCAGGGGCCGAACACTGAAGCTTTCTTT. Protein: CASSYQGPNTEAFF. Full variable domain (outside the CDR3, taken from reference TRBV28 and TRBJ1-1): DVKVTQSSRYLVKRTGEKVFLECVQDMDHENMFWYRQDPGLGLRLIYFSYDVKMKEKGDIPEGYSVSREKKERFSLILESASTNQTSMYLCASSYQGPNTEAFFGQGTRLTVV.

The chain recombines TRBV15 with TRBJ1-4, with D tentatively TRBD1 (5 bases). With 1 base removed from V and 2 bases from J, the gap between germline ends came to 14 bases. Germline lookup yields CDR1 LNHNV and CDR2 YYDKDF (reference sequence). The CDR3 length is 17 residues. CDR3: CATSRGKGEPTNEKLFF. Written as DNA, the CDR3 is TGTGCCACCAGCAGAGGGAAAGGGGAACCGACTAATGAAAAACTGTTTTTT.

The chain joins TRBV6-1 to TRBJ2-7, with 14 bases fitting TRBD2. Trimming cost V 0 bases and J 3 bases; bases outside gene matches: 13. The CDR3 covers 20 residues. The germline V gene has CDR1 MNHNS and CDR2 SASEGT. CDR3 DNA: TGTGCCAGCAGTGAAGCGGGAGCGGGACTAGCGGGGGCCCCACACTACGAGCAGTACTTC. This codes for CASSEAGAGLAGAPHYEQYF.

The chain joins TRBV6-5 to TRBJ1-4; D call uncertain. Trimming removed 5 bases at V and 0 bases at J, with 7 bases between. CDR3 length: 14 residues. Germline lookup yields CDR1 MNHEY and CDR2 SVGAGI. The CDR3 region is CASSPSATNEKLFF. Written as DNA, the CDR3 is TGTGCCAGCAGTCCCAGTGCAACTAATGAAAAACTGTTTTTT.